These 9 T cell receptor beta chains share one sample of origin, sequenced in a study of T cells in Graves' hyperthyroidism and ophthalmopathy (dated by TCRdb to about 2019). Receptors were amplified or captured by multiplex PCR. The data were produced on an Illumina HiSeq 2000. The TCR beta CDR3 regions were amplified from the RNA transcripts. A first-round RT-PCR of the TCR CDR3 used the HTBI primer set with the Qiagen OneStep RT-PCR kit. TCRdb itself trimmed the public reads at Q25 with fastp, ran MiXCR and retained productive beta chains. Each entry merges the rows of one CDR3 protein and shows their most common DNA and genes. This sample comprises hundreds of thousands of distinct CDR3 sequences, roughly 46% of them detected only once. Of the sample, 6.5% to 9% falls within the top ten clones. The sequenced material came from peripheral blood or thyroid tissue (not recorded which). These receptors were taken from a woman in her late teens or twenties with Graves' hyperthyroidism. Donor details come from another sample of the same person, matched by shared clones.

J is TRBJ2-7 and V is TRBV12-3 or TRBV12-4; 7 nucleotides line up with TRBD1. With V trimmed by 6 bases and J by 5 bases, 1 base remained unmatched. This CDR3 region has 11 residues. CDR3 protein: CASSQGDEQYV. DNA for the CDR3: TGTGCCAGCAGCCAGGGGGACGAGCAGTACGTC.

The chain links TRBV9 to TRBJ1-5; TRBD1 might be the D (6 bases). The CDR3 runs 15 residues. Trimming stripped 3 bases from V and 4 bases from J, with 14 bases between. In germline, CDR1 is SGDLS, CDR2 YYNGEE. The CDR3 DNA is TGTGCCAGCAGCGCAACCGGGACAAGAAATCAGCCCCAGCATTTT. It translates to CASSATGTRNQPQHF.

Concerning this clonotype: A read error may explain this, as a much larger clone is one base away. The chain combines TRBV29-1 with TRBJ2-2; 7 positions match TRBD2. Germline values: CDR1 SQVTM, CDR2 ANQGSEA. The CDR3 spans 12 residues. For the CDR3, the DNA is TGCAGCGTTGACCAGTTGGGCGGGGGGCTGTTTTTT. Protein product: CSVDQLGGGLFF.

This clonotype was observed a handful of times. This chain's CDR3 is CASSGRYNTGELFF. CDR3 DNA: TGTGCCAGCAGCGGCCGCTATAACACCGGGGAGCTGTTTTTT. The chain joins TRBV9 to TRBJ2-2, with unresolved D. Germline CDR1 and CDR2: SGDLS and YYNGEE. V was cut by 3 bases and J by 2 bases, with 8 bases left in between. The length of the CDR3 is 14 residues. The complete variable domain, with remaining parts taken from reference TRBV9 and TRBJ2-2, reads DSGVTQTPKHLITATGQRVTLRCSPRSGDLSVYWYQQSLDQGLQFLIQYYNGEERAKGNILERFSAQQFPDLHSELNLSSLELGDSALYFCASSGRYNTGELFFGEGSRLTVL.

The chain is built from TRBV10-3 and TRBJ2-7; no firm D call. The CDR3 consists of 13 residues. Germline-derived CDR1 and CDR2 are ENHRY and SYGVKD. V gave up 8 bases and J gave up 12 bases, with 23 bases separating them. The DNA for the CDR3 is TGTGCCATCCGTTCGCGTCCGAATGCCGACCGGTACTTC. Its translation is CAIRSRPNADRYF.

For this clonotype: A clone one base away is much larger, so this may be a read error. No conserved phenylalanine or tryptophan is present at the end of the CDR3, so a read error is the likely explanation. V usage is TRBV29-1 and J usage is TRBJ2-5; 7 nucleotides match TRBD2. The germline gives CDR1 SQVTM, CDR2 ANQGSEA. The V segment lost 4 bases and the J segment 4 bases; nucleotides outside the gene matches: 9. CDR3 length: 14 amino acids. Here the CDR3 DNA reads TGCAGCGTTGGTGTGGGCGGGAGAGGAGAGACCCAGTACCTC. It is translated as CSVGVGGRGETQYL.

The chain couples TRBV16 to TRBJ1-2; no clear D gene. The CDR3 loop spans 16 amino acids. Germline V lookup: CDR1 KGHSY, CDR2 FQNENV. With 0 bases removed from V and 4 bases from J, the gap between germline ends came to 15 bases. DNA of the CDR3: TGTGCCAGCAGCCAATCAGCGGGTCCCCGGCCCTATGGCTACACCTTC. Translating gives CASSQSAGPRPYGYTF.

J is TRBJ2-7 and V is TRBV20-1; 7 bases agree with TRBD1. This CDR3 region has 13 residues. Germline V gene sequence: CDR1 DFQATT, CDR2 SNEGSKA (reference sequence). V trimming: 7 bases; J trimming: 2 bases; junction bases outside the gene matches: 8. CDR3 bases: TGCAGTGTCCCGGACAGGAACACCTACGAGCAGTACTTC. As protein: CSVPDRNTYEQYF.

The chain employs TRBV9 and TRBJ1-4; possible D gene TRBD1, 6 bases. CDR3 length: 14 residues. Germline V gene lookup returns CDR1 SGDLS and CDR2 YYNGEE. Trimming took off 5 bases at V and 6 bases at J, with 14 bases between the two ends. As DNA, the CDR3 is TGTGCCAGCAGTGCTAGGGACACGGATGAAAAACTGTTTTTT. It is translated as CASSARDTDEKLFF.